This is a list of T cell receptor beta chains from one sample in a study of cytomegalovirus exposure and HLA in healthy donors. Sequencing used immunoSEQ multiplex PCR; TCRdb keeps in-frame clones, though not all of them. The table lists some 120,000 clones, roughly 89% of them singletons. The sequenced material came from PBMCs. The receptors derive from a man under 40 in good health and CMV-seronegative. Each CDR3 is given without its conserved first and last residue. A D gene is named only where the DNA matches it firmly.

D	V	J	CDR3
NA	TRBV11-1	TRBJ2-5	ASSMNSGQETQY
NA	TRBV18	TRBJ1-5	ASSPHGGAGQPQH
NA	TRBV11-2	TRBJ2-1	ASSPGTGSYNEQF
NA	TRBV7-9	TRBJ2-6	ASSQSGANVLT
NA	TRBV29-1	TRBJ2-3	SVQIAADTQY
NA	TRBV9	TRBJ1-2	ASSAYREAYGYT
NA	TRBV7-9	TRBJ1-5	ASSLTDSRQPQH
NA	TRBV7-8	TRBJ1-1	ASSLILTGNTEAF
TRBD2	TRBV6-4	TRBJ2-3	ASRPIAGATDTQY
TRBD1	TRBV5-8	TRBJ2-1	ASTRPGQPYNEQF